The 9 T cell receptor beta chains in this list originate from one sample, sequenced in a study of shared clonotypes between healthy human individuals. Terminally differentiated effector memory CD45RA+ cells were excluded by CCR7 positive selection of CD45RO-negative cells. Libraries were prepared by immunoSEQ multiplex PCR; TCRdb keeps only in-frame clonotypes and omits some of them. The sample has roughly 2.1 million clones; about 93% are singletons. Material: naive CD8+ T cells from PBMCs. The receptors were sampled from a man aged 18 to 30 in good health. Some clones in this sample may be carry-over from other donors' samples.

The V gene is TRBV27, the J gene TRBJ2-1; 7 bases match TRBD1. This CDR3 contains 15 residues. Germline V gene data show CDR1 as MNHEY and CDR2 as SMNVEV (reference sequence). J was trimmed by 7 bases and V by 3 bases; bases with no gene match: 9. The CDR3 nucleotides read TGTGCCAGCAGTTTGCGCGACAGGGTATGGAATGAGCAGTTCTTC. Its translation is CASSLRDRVWNEQFF.

This clone was detected only a few times. This chain links TRBV7-9 with TRBJ1-2; the match to TRBD1 covers 8 bases. J lost 5 bases, V lost 5 bases, and 7 bases had no gene match. Germline V gene lookup returns CDR1 SEHNR and CDR2 FQNEAQ (reference sequence). This CDR3 contains 14 residues. CDR3 sequence: CASSLQGEGYGYTF. The DNA of the CDR3 is TGTGCCAGCAGCCTACAGGGGGAAGGGTATGGCTACACCTTC. The whole variable domain, remainder taken from reference TRBV7-9 and TRBJ1-2, is DTGVSQNPRHKITKRGQNVTFRCDPISEHNRLYWYRQTLGQGPEFLTYFQNEAQLEKSRLLSDRFSAERPKGSFSTLEIQRTEQGDSAMYLCASSLQGEGYGYTFGSGTRLTVV.

The chain is built from TRBV5-1 and TRBJ2-2, with 11 bases aligning to TRBD2. CDR3 length: 17 amino acids. Germline CDR1 is SGHRS and CDR2 is YFSETQ. The V segment lost 0 bases and the J segment 7 bases; nucleotides outside the gene matches: 8. The CDR3 region is CASSLVAGGQIGGELFF. Here the CDR3 DNA reads TGCGCCAGCAGCTTGGTAGCGGGAGGGCAGATTGGCGGGGAGCTGTTTTTT.

The gene calls are TRBV5-1 and TRBJ2-1; 9 bases agree with TRBD2. With V trimmed by 5 bases and J by 8 bases, 11 bases remained unmatched. Germline CDR1 and CDR2: SGHRS and YFSETQ. The CDR3 extends over 15 amino acids. This CDR3 reads CASREWREGLDEQFF. As DNA, the CDR3 is TGCGCCAGCAGGGAGTGGCGGGAGGGTTTGGATGAGCAGTTCTTC.

This sequence joins TRBV7-9 and TRBJ2-1; D is perhaps TRBD2 (5 bases). The CDR3 covers 14 residues. In germline, CDR1 is SEHNR, CDR2 FQNEAQ (reference sequence). V was trimmed by 5 bases and J by 8 bases, leaving 16 bases between them. The CDR3 region has the DNA TGTGCCAGCAGCGCCCTCGGGGAAGGTGATGAGCAGTTCTTC. Translating gives CASSALGEGDEQFF.

The rearrangement joins TRBV6-9 to TRBJ2-5; D might be TRBD1 or TRBD2, each matching 5 bases. The CDR3 consists of 17 residues. From germline, CDR1 is MNHGY and CDR2 SVAAGI. V lost 2 bases and J 5 bases, leaving 21 bases between the germline ends. CDR3 amino acids: CASSYGTRVVGEETQYF. The CDR3 DNA follows: TGTGCCAGCAGTTATGGGACGAGGGTAGTTGGGGAGGAGACCCAGTACTTC.

The V and J genes are TRBV25-1 and TRBJ1-2, with no clear D. CDR3 length: 12 amino acids. Trimming took 2 bases from V and 7 from J, leaving 8 bases between them. Germline CDR1 MGHDK, CDR2 SYGVNS. The CDR3 loop reads CASSETAGGYTF. CDR3 sequence (DNA): TGTGCCAGCAGTGAAACAGCCGGTGGCTACACCTTC.

CDR3 nucleotides: TGTGCCAGCAGTTATCATTATGAGGCCGGGGAGCTGTTTTTT. As protein: CASSYHYEAGELFF. The chain joins TRBV6-6 to TRBJ2-2; no clear D. V was trimmed by 3 bases and J by 6 bases, leaving 11 bases between them. Germline V gene lookup returns CDR1 MNHNY and CDR2 SVGAGI (reference sequence). The CDR3 has 14 residues.

The chain employs TRBV5-4 and TRBJ2-7; 13 bases fit TRBD2. This CDR3 has 18 residues. CDR1 and CDR2 from the germline V gene are SGHNT and YYREEE (reference sequence). V lost 4 bases, J lost 0 bases, and 10 bases stayed unmatched. The CDR3 nucleotides read TGTGCCAGCAGCCCCCTGGGACTAGCGGGAACGATCTCCTACGAGCAGTACTTC. Amino acids: CASSPLGLAGTISYEQYF.